In this sample, the clone carrying this TCR beta chain turned up many times. Its antigen is as yet unknown. This sample was included in a study of T cell repertoires in cytomegalovirus infection. Study-wide background: Selection of CMV epitopes for the study included recently identified HLA-C-restricted and well-studied HLA-B-restricted ones. Study results and limitations: Adding up the frequency of public TCR beta families identified people who carried CMV plus the relevant HLA.

The V gene's germline CDR1 is SGHNT and CDR2 YYREEE (reference sequence). The CDR3 spans 15 residues. V was shortened by 1 base and J by 3 bases, with 13 bases between the two germline ends. TCRdb analysed the reads with MiXCR anew, one entry per CDR3 protein. The repertoire includes around 900,000 distinct CDR3 sequences, 30% to 40% of them detected once, and 13% sits in the top ten. This specimen consisted of cultured CD8+ T cells from PBMCs, obtained from culture after CMV antigen stimulation. This chain uses TRBV5-4 with TRBJ1-1; a possible D gene is TRBD1 (5 bases). This TCR came from a human donor in good health (CMV status not recorded). Some clones in this sample may be carry-over from other donors' samples. The CDR3 bases are TGTGCCAGCAGCTTGCCCGGGGCCCAATACACTGAAGCTTTCTTT. This codes for CASSLPGAQYTEAFF.